One and the same sample provided the 23 T cell receptor beta chains below, sequenced in a study of cytomegalovirus exposure and HLA in healthy donors (dated by TCRdb to 2016 to 2017). The library was obtained by the immunoSEQ multiplex PCR assay. For the multiplex PCR, a mixture combining 60 forward primers for TCR Vbeta segments and 13 reverse primers for TCR Jbeta segments was used. Not all clones reach the TCRdb copy of this immuneACCESS table, which keeps in-frame sequences only. Checked studies attribute under half of the gap to unresolved V genes and leave the rest unexplained. This sample comprises 200,000 to 250,000 clones, around 64% of them detected only once. Of the sample, less than 3% falls within the top ten clones. Sequencing was performed on PBMCs. The receptors come from a man aged 40-55 years in good health and CMV-seropositive.

The chain carries TRBV9 and TRBJ1-1; 7 bases line up with TRBD1. From germline, CDR1 is SGDLS and CDR2 YYNGEE. The CDR3 covers 17 residues. Trimming cost V 4 bases and J 1 base; bases outside gene matches: 13. CDR3 nucleotides: TGTGCCAGCAGCCCATACCGGCGGGACAGAAAGAACACTGAAGCTTTCTTT. It translates to CASSPYRRDRKNTEAFF.

CDR3 sequence reads: CASSLALGTGNNGYTF. CDR3 sequence (DNA): TGCGCCAGCAGCTTGGCCCTGGGGACAGGGAATAATGGCTACACCTTC. The chain uses TRBV5-1 and TRBJ1-2; TRBD1 agrees at 9 bases. Germline-derived CDR1 and CDR2 are SGHRS and YFSETQ. The CDR3 is 16 residues long. Germline trimming cut 0 bases from V and 6 bases from J; bases unmatched to any gene: 9.

The CDR3 sequence: CASSLRGHRNTEAFF. The CDR3 nucleotides are TGTGCCAGCAGCTTAAGAGGACACAGAAACACTGAAGCTTTCTTT. The V gene is TRBV7-9, the J gene TRBJ1-1; maybe TRBD1 (5 bases). V dropped 2 bases and J dropped 2 bases, with 12 bases sitting between them. CDR3 size: 15 residues. Germline CDR1 is SEHNR and CDR2 is FQNEAQ (reference sequence).

This chain connects TRBV7-2 to TRBJ2-1, with 12 bases that match TRBD2. Germline values: CDR1 SGHTA, CDR2 FQGNSA. This CDR3 has 15 residues. The trim removed 4 bases at V and 7 bases at J, leaving 5 bases unmatched. CDR3 sequence reads: CASSSTSGGPNEQFF. CDR3 DNA sequence: TGTGCCAGCAGCTCGACTAGCGGGGGACCTAATGAGCAGTTCTTC.

This clone has just a few counts. The chain combines TRBV6-5 with TRBJ1-2; TRBD1 matches 7 bases. Germline assignment: CDR1 MNHEY and CDR2 SVGAGI. V trimming: 6 bases; J trimming: 4 bases; junction bases outside the gene matches: 8. The CDR3 length is 14 residues. The CDR3 reads CASSRTGTAYGYTF. CDR3 sequence (DNA): TGTGCCAGCAGCCGAACCGGGACAGCCTATGGCTACACCTTC.

There are a few counts of this clone. This chain joins TRBV7-8 and TRBJ1-3, with unresolved D. Trimming took 3 bases from V and 8 from J, leaving 17 bases between them. Looked up from germline, CDR1 is SGHVS and CDR2 is FQNEAQ. This CDR3 spans 15 amino acids. The CDR3 DNA sequence: TGTGCCAGCAGCTTCACGAGGGAGTTTGGGGACACCATATATTTT. Protein: CASSFTREFGDTIYF.

The chain combines TRBV7-9 with TRBJ2-3, with a weak D call TRBD1 (6 bases). CDR3 length equals 14 residues. V was trimmed by 5 bases and J by 4 bases, leaving 13 bases between them. CDR1 SEHNR and CDR2 FQNEAQ come from the germline V gene (reference sequence). CDR3 bases: TGTGCCAGCAGCACCTCAGAGGGGGCAGATACGCAGTATTTT. Its translation: CASSTSEGADTQYF.

The rearrangement joins TRBV5-1 to TRBJ1-4; D may be TRBD1 (6 bases). Deletions cut 2 bases from V and 3 bases from J, with 11 bases between. This CDR3 has 15 residues. From germline, CDR1 is SGHRS and CDR2 YFSETQ. The CDR3 DNA follows: TGCGCCAGCAGCTTCGGGGGGGCACCTAATGAAAAACTGTTTTTT. Protein sequence: CASSFGGAPNEKLFF.

The chain links TRBV2 to TRBJ2-7, with D perhaps matching TRBD1 (5 bases). V was shortened by 1 base and J by 6 bases, with 10 bases between the two germline ends. Germline V gene data show CDR1 as SNHLY and CDR2 as FYNNEI. The CDR3 is 13 amino acids. CDR3: CASSEDQGLEQYF. CDR3 DNA: TGTGCCAGCAGTGAAGACCAGGGTCTCGAGCAGTACTTC.

The rearrangement joins TRBV7-2 to TRBJ2-3, with no clear D. Trimming left V 5 bases short and J 2 bases short, with 8 bases between. This CDR3 region has 13 residues. Germline V gene data show CDR1 as SGHTA and CDR2 as FQGNSA. Here the CDR3 DNA reads TGTGCCAGCAGCCTGTACTACACAGATACGCAGTATTTT. It codes for CASSLYYTDTQYF.

This chain uses TRBV5-1 with TRBJ2-2, with D possibly matching TRBD1 (6 bases). CDR1 and CDR2 from the germline V gene are SGHRS and YFSETQ. The germline V and J ends were trimmed by 3 bases and 6 bases, with 12 bases remaining between them. The CDR3 loop spans 14 amino acids. The CDR3 nucleotides are TGCGCCAGCAGCTCGACACAGGGACCCGGGGAGCTGTTTTTT. This codes for CASSSTQGPGELFF. Using reference TRBV5-1 and TRBJ2-2 for the parts outside the CDR3, the full variable domain is KAGVTQTPRYLIKTRGQQVTLSCSPISGHRSVSWYQQTPGQGLQFLFEYFSETQRNKGNFPGRFSGRQFSNSRSEMNVSTLELGDSALYLCASSSTQGPGELFFGEGSRLTVL.

The rearrangement links TRBV5-4 to TRBJ2-2, with D unclear. CDR3 length equals 13 residues. CDR1 SGHNT and CDR2 YYREEE come from the germline V gene (reference sequence). Trimming took 4 bases from V and 3 from J, leaving 7 bases between them. CDR3 DNA: TGTGCCAGCAGCCCGGTATACACCGGGGAGCTGTTTTTT. Its protein is CASSPVYTGELFF.

The chain combines TRBV27 with TRBJ1-1, with TRBD1 as a possible D gene (6 bases). V lost 10 bases and J lost 0, with 12 bases in between. CDR1 is MNHEY, CDR2 SMNVEV, per germline (reference sequence). The CDR3 covers 13 residues. CDR3 sequence (DNA): TGTGCCACCCGGGACAACATGAACACTGAAGCTTTCTTT. Translating it yields CATRDNMNTEAFF.

This rearrangement joins TRBV4-2 to TRBJ2-3; 10 nucleotides match TRBD2. The CDR3 extends over 15 amino acids. J was trimmed by 5 bases and V by 5 bases; bases with no gene match: 7. Germline CDR1 reads LGHNA; CDR2 reads YNFKEQ. The CDR3 DNA reads TGTGCCAGCAGCGAGCGGGGGGGGGCGGGAGATACGCAGTATTTT. It yields the protein CASSERGGAGDTQYF.

This sequence joins TRBV25-1 and TRBJ2-5; 8 nucleotides align to TRBD2. Per the germline V gene, CDR1 is MGHDK and CDR2 is SYGVNS. The V gene end was trimmed by 5 bases and the J gene end by 5 bases; junction bases not matched to a gene: 7. CDR3 size: 14 residues. The CDR3: CASSLPGGRETQYF. CDR3 sequence (DNA): TGTGCCAGCAGTCTCCCGGGGGGGCGGGAGACCCAGTACTTC.

The V and J genes are TRBV9 and TRBJ2-1; 7 bases are a match to TRBD2. The length of the CDR3 is 15 residues. Germline V gene sequence: CDR1 SGDLS, CDR2 YYNGEE. V shed 3 bases, J shed 0 bases, and the junction held 3 bases outside the gene matches. The CDR3 sequence is CASSASGVSYNEQFF. CDR3 coding DNA: TGTGCCAGCAGCGCTAGCGGAGTCTCCTACAATGAGCAGTTCTTC.

The chain combines TRBV2 with TRBJ1-2; a possible D gene is TRBD1 (6 bases). The germline gives CDR1 SNHLY, CDR2 FYNNEI. The CDR3 covers 17 residues. V lost 0 bases and J 6 bases, leaving 20 bases between the germline ends. The CDR3 DNA follows: TGTGCCAGCAGTGAAGCGCGTTCGAGTGGGGCAGGGGATGGCTACACCTTC. It is translated as CASSEARSSGAGDGYTF. Full variable domain (outside the CDR3, taken from reference TRBV2 and TRBJ1-2): EPEVTQTPSHQVTQMGQEVILRCVPISNHLYFYWYRQILGQKVEFLVSFYNNEISEKSEIFDDQFSVERPDGSNFTLKIRSTKLEDSAMYFCASSEARSSGAGDGYTFGSGTRLTVV.

The chain joins TRBV19 to TRBJ2-7; a weak D match, TRBD1 (6 bases). V dropped 3 bases and J dropped 4 bases, with 10 bases sitting between them. From germline, CDR1 is LNHDA and CDR2 SQIVND (reference sequence). The CDR3 covers 13 residues. The CDR3 loop is CASSIRTEYEQYF. The CDR3 DNA reads TGTGCCAGTAGTATCCGGACAGAGTACGAGCAGTACTTC.

The V call is TRBV5-5, the J call TRBJ1-1, with D uncertain. CDR1 and CDR2 from the germline V gene are SGHKS and YYEKEE (reference sequence). This CDR3 region has 19 residues. Trimming pared 0 bases from V and 0 bases from J, leaving 21 bases between. The CDR3 DNA is TGTGCCAGCAGCTTGGATTGGGCGGAGACTATAACTATGAACACTGAAGCTTTCTTT. This codes for CASSLDWAETITMNTEAFF.

This chain joins TRBV11-1 and TRBJ2-7, with TRBD2 matching over 7 bases. The CDR3 runs to 15 residues. Unmatched junction bases numbered 6, after V lost 4 bases and J lost 0 bases. Germline V gene lookup returns CDR1 SGHAT and CDR2 FQDESV (reference sequence). The CDR3: CASSSPAGVSYEQYF. CDR3 DNA: TGTGCCAGCAGCTCCCCGGCGGGGGTCTCCTACGAGCAGTACTTC.

This clone has just a few counts. The rearrangement links TRBV7-7 to TRBJ2-1; 9 nucleotides align to TRBD1. CDR1 is SSHAT and CDR2 is FNYEAQ in the germline V gene (reference sequence). V was clipped by 5 bases and J by 7 bases; unmatched bases: 9. The CDR3 is made up of 15 amino acids. The CDR3 here is CASSPDRGGRNEQFF. CDR3 sequence (DNA): TGTGCCAGCAGCCCGGACAGGGGAGGGAGGAATGAGCAGTTCTTC.

The V call is TRBV5-4, the J call TRBJ2-5; 7 bases align to TRBD1. V lost 2 bases to trimming and J lost 5 bases; unmatched junction nucleotides: 3. There are 13 residues in the CDR3. Germline-derived CDR1 and CDR2 are SGHNT and YYREEE (reference sequence). For the CDR3, the DNA is TGTGCCAGCAGCTTACGAGGGGGCGAGACCCAGTACTTC. It codes for CASSLRGGETQYF.

This chain links TRBV7-9 with TRBJ1-2; TRBD1 matches 8 bases. V lost 5 bases, J lost 7 bases, and 9 bases stayed unmatched. From germline, CDR1 is SEHNR and CDR2 FQNEAQ (reference sequence). The CDR3 is 14 residues long. This CDR3 reads CASSPGQGMGGYTF. In DNA, the CDR3 is TGTGCCAGCAGCCCCGGACAGGGAATGGGTGGCTACACCTTC.